Listed here are 32 T cell receptor beta chains from one sample, sequenced in a study of monozygotic twins with cystic fibrosis. Sequenced by immunoSEQ multiplex PCR; TCRdb stores in-frame clones only, minus some. The data hold around 34,000 clones, with about 92% observed a single time. What was sequenced was blood. The origin of the receptors is a girl aged 2-15 years with cystic fibrosis.

The chain couples TRBV4-2 to TRBJ2-1; tentatively, D is TRBD2 (5 bases). Germline lookup yields CDR1 LGHNA and CDR2 YNFKEQ. V lost 0 bases, J lost 7 bases, and 13 bases lay in between. The CDR3 totals 15 residues. The CDR3 DNA sequence: TGTGCCAGCAGCCAAGAGGATCGGGAAGGTAATGAGCAGTTCTTC. The encoded protein is CASSQEDREGNEQFF.

The chain links TRBV9 to TRBJ1-1; D is unclear. V was shortened by 0 bases and J by 0 bases, with 6 bases between the two germline ends. The germline V gene has CDR1 SGDLS and CDR2 YYNGEE. The CDR3 has 14 amino acids. The CDR3 DNA follows: TGTGCCAGCAGCGTAGACCCCATGAACACTGAAGCTTTCTTT. Its protein is CASSVDPMNTEAFF.

This clone was observed a single time. This chain connects TRBV7-2 to TRBJ2-7, with TRBD2 matching 11 bases. Germline-derived CDR1 and CDR2 are SGHTA and FQGNSA. The V segment lost 3 bases and the J segment 0 bases; nucleotides outside the gene matches: 4. The CDR3 extends over 16 amino acids. The CDR3 protein is CASSFIAGGDSYEQYF. In DNA, the CDR3 is TGTGCCAGCAGCTTTATAGCGGGGGGGGACTCCTACGAGCAGTACTTC.

This clone was seen only a few times. CDR3 DNA sequence: TGTGCCAGCAGCCCCGACCCGAGGGGCGCGGATAAGCAGTTCTTC. This sequence encodes CASSPDPRGADKQFF. The V call is TRBV6-4, the J call TRBJ2-1; D is perhaps TRBD1 or TRBD2 (5 bases each). Germline lookup yields CDR1 MRHNA and CDR2 SNTAGT. CDR3 size: 15 residues. Trimming took off 6 bases at V and 11 bases at J, with 23 bases between the two ends.

The chain's CDR3 is CASSIATSGTYEQYF. Here the CDR3 DNA reads TGTGCCAGTAGTATAGCAACTAGCGGGACCTACGAGCAGTACTTC. This chain connects TRBV19 to TRBJ2-7, with 10 bases identical to TRBD2. V dropped 1 base and J dropped 2; count of bases not matched to a gene: 2. This CDR3 comprises 15 residues. From germline, CDR1 is LNHDA and CDR2 SQIVND (reference sequence).

V usage is TRBV5-4 and J usage is TRBJ1-3; weak D call: TRBD1 (6 bases). CDR3 length: 16 residues. Germline CDR1 reads SGHNT; CDR2 reads YYREEE (reference sequence). V was pared by 4 bases and J by 3 bases, with 17 bases between. As DNA, the CDR3 is TGTGCCAGCAGCACCTACAGGGACCGCGTTGGAAACACCATATATTTT. Translated: CASSTYRDRVGNTIYF.

This clone was seen only once. The chain joins TRBV6-1 to TRBJ1-2; TRBD1 might be the D (5 bases). Germline CDR1 and CDR2: MNHNS and SASEGT. V was cut by 2 bases and J by 0 bases, with 16 bases left in between. The CDR3 is 17 residues long. CDR3 region: CASSEFYRDSPNYGYTF. In nucleotides, the CDR3 is TGTGCCAGCAGTGAATTCTATAGAGACAGTCCTAACTATGGCTACACCTTC.

The rearrangement links TRBV23-1 to TRBJ2-5; 8 positions agree with TRBD1. TRBV23-1 is designated an ORF whose function remains uncertain. The CDR3 is 15 amino acids. With V trimmed by 3 bases and J by 1 base, 4 bases remained unmatched. In nucleotides, the CDR3 is TGCGCCAGCAGTCACCGAGGACAGGGCCAAGAGACCCAGTACTTC. It yields the protein CASSHRGQGQETQYF.

CDR3 amino acids: CASSSNRVSGNTIYF. CDR3 DNA sequence: TGTGCCAGCAGCTCTAACAGGGTTTCAGGAAACACCATATATTTT. V usage is TRBV5-4 and J usage is TRBJ1-3, with a tentative D call TRBD1 (6 bases). In germline, CDR1 is SGHNT, CDR2 YYREEE (reference sequence). The CDR3 extends over 15 amino acids. Trimming stripped 3 bases from V and 4 bases from J, with 14 bases between.

This chain links TRBV28 with TRBJ1-2; D is unresolved. This CDR3 has 16 amino acids. V gave up 4 bases and J gave up 3 bases, with 18 bases separating them. Per germline, CDR1 MDHEN and CDR2 SYDVKM. The CDR3 DNA follows: TGTGCCAGCAGTTCCCCTATAAGGGAGTTGGACTATGGCTACACCTTC. This codes for CASSSPIRELDYGYTF.

CDR3 sequence reads: CASSLAYPMLAGEQFF. CDR3 in DNA: TGTGCCAGCAGCTTAGCGTATCCAATGCTAGCGGGCGAGCAGTTCTTC. This chain links TRBV7-9 with TRBJ2-1; 8 nucleotides align to TRBD2. The CDR3 extends over 16 amino acids. Germline CDR1 is SEHNR and CDR2 is FQNEAQ (reference sequence). The V segment lost 0 bases and the J segment 10 bases; nucleotides outside the gene matches: 11.

This clone was seen once. This sequence joins TRBV5-1 and TRBJ2-1; the match to TRBD2 covers 11 bases. Germline V lookup: CDR1 SGHRS, CDR2 YFSETQ. The CDR3 is made up of 18 amino acids. The J segment lost 8 bases and the V segment lost 3 bases, leaving 16 bases of the junction unmatched. CDR3 nucleotide sequence: TGCGCCAGCAGCTCCTACATACTAGCGGGAGCGCTTGCGGATGAGCAGTTCTTC. It is translated as CASSSYILAGALADEQFF.

The rearrangement joins TRBV6-1 to TRBJ2-3; 11 bases agree with TRBD1. After removal of 6 bases from V and 5 bases from J, the junction contained 7 bases not matched to a gene. This CDR3 has 15 residues. Germline lookup yields CDR1 MNHNS and CDR2 SASEGT. The CDR3 sequence: CASRAGQGEVDTQYF. In DNA form, the CDR3 reads TGTGCCAGCAGAGCGGGACAGGGGGAGGTAGATACGCAGTATTTT.

The rearrangement links TRBV7-2 to TRBJ2-7; 9 bases match TRBD2. Trimming cost V 4 bases and J 4 bases; bases outside gene matches: 8. The CDR3 contains 15 residues. Per the germline V gene, CDR1 is SGHTA and CDR2 is FQGNSA. CDR3 nucleotides: TGTGCCAGCAGCTCAGCGGGGGGACAATCTTACGAGCAGTACTTC. Residues: CASSSAGGQSYEQYF.

The CDR3 region is CSASQGGTEAFF. As DNA, the CDR3 is TGCAGCGCTTCACAGGGAGGCACTGAAGCTTTCTTT. V and J are TRBV29-1 and TRBJ1-1, with D perhaps matching TRBD1 (6 bases). V gave up 7 bases and J gave up 4 bases, with 13 bases separating them. This CDR3 region has 12 residues. Germline values: CDR1 SQVTM, CDR2 ANQGSEA.

The chain carries TRBV5-1 and TRBJ1-2, with a tentative D call TRBD1 (5 bases). CDR3 length: 13 residues. V was cut by 4 bases and J by 3 bases, with 10 bases left in between. The germline gives CDR1 SGHRS, CDR2 YFSETQ. This CDR3 reads CASSKDSDYGYTF. CDR3 sequence (DNA): TGCGCCAGCAGCAAAGACAGTGACTATGGCTACACCTTC.

The rearrangement links TRBV30 to TRBJ2-3; the D is unclear. Germline V gene sequence: CDR1 GTSNPN, CDR2 SVGIG (reference sequence). The CDR3 length is 12 residues. V dropped 1 base and J dropped 3 bases, with 5 bases sitting between them. The CDR3 DNA reads TGTGCCTGGAGTGACTTAACAGATACGCAGTATTTT. This translates into CAWSDLTDTQYF.

V is TRBV7-2 and J is TRBJ1-5; maybe TRBD1 (6 bases). The CDR3 has 14 amino acids. Germline CDR1 is SGHTA and CDR2 is FQGNSA. V lost 1 base, J lost 7 bases, and 11 bases lay in between. CDR3 sequence: CASSLDRGAQPQHF. In DNA, the CDR3 is TGTGCCAGCAGCTTAGATAGGGGGGCCCAGCCCCAGCATTTT.

V is TRBV7-2 and J is TRBJ1-5, with TRBD1 identical over 8 bases. V was pared by 5 bases and J by 0 bases, with 3 bases of the junction left unmatched. The length of the CDR3 is 15 residues. Germline-derived CDR1 and CDR2 are SGHTA and FQGNSA. In nucleotides, the CDR3 is TGTGCCAGCAGCCAGGGGGCCTATAGCAATCAGCCCCAGCATTTT. Protein sequence: CASSQGAYSNQPQHF.

The CDR3 coding sequence is TGTGCCAGCAGTGACTCAGGGGAGGTGAACACTGAAGCTTTCTTT. Translating gives CASSDSGEVNTEAFF. The chain uses TRBV6-1 and TRBJ1-1; D perhaps matches TRBD1 (6 bases). The V gene lost 3 bases and the J gene lost 0 bases, with 11 bases spanning the gap. The length of the CDR3 is 15 residues. The V gene's germline CDR1 is MNHNS and CDR2 SASEGT.

The chain employs TRBV5-6 and TRBJ1-2; the D gene is possibly TRBD1 (5 bases). The V end lost 4 bases, the J end lost 9 bases, and 16 bases lay between the germline ends. Germline CDR1 SGHDT, CDR2 YYEEEE. This CDR3 has 13 amino acids. The CDR3 protein is CASSIKGTLSYTF. DNA for the CDR3: TGTGCCAGCAGCATAAAGGGGACGCTTAGCTACACCTTC.

The V call is TRBV15, the J call TRBJ1-2; D is unclear. CDR1 is LNHNV, CDR2 YYDKDF, per germline (reference sequence). The CDR3 totals 15 residues. V was clipped by 1 base and J by 4 bases, with 13 bases between them. The CDR3 loop reads CATSRVKGLSYGYTF. In nucleotides, the CDR3 is TGTGCCACCAGCAGAGTAAAAGGCTTAAGCTATGGCTACACCTTC.

This rearrangement joins TRBV30 to TRBJ1-3; D unclear. V lost 0 bases, J lost 3 bases, and 6 bases lay in between. Germline CDR1 is GTSNPN and CDR2 is SVGIG (reference sequence). This CDR3 spans 13 amino acids. The CDR3 reads CAWSVQLGNTIYF. CDR3 coding DNA: TGTGCCTGGAGTGTACAGCTTGGAAACACCATATATTTT.

This clone was observed once. The chain couples TRBV28 to TRBJ2-7; no clear D. CDR1 and CDR2 (germline): MDHEN, SYDVKM. Trimming pared 6 bases from V and 8 bases from J, leaving 11 bases between. This CDR3 is built from 11 residues. CDR3 sequence reads: CASSQNLKQYF. The CDR3 DNA is TGTGCCAGCAGCCAAAACCTCAAGCAGTACTTC.

CDR3 sequence (DNA): TGTGCCAGCAGCCAGAGTAGCAATCAGCCCCAGCATTTT. Its protein product is CASSQSSNQPQHF. V and J are TRBV7-2 and TRBJ1-5; D unclear. This CDR3 region has 13 residues. V lost 5 bases and J 0 bases, leaving 5 bases between the germline ends. CDR1 and CDR2 from the germline V gene are SGHTA and FQGNSA.

This clone was recorded only once. The chain joins TRBV7-2 to TRBJ2-7; tentative D call: TRBD1 (6 bases). The CDR3 has 15 residues. V was clipped by 4 bases and J by 0 bases, with 13 bases between them. Germline V gene lookup returns CDR1 SGHTA and CDR2 FQGNSA. The CDR3 sequence: CASSSGDPYSYEQYF. In DNA form, the CDR3 reads TGTGCCAGCAGCTCAGGGGACCCTTACTCCTACGAGCAGTACTTC.

The CDR3 loop reads CASSEGTSGSYEQFF. The CDR3 DNA follows: TGTGCCAGCAGTGAAGGGACTAGCGGGAGTTATGAGCAGTTCTTC. The rearrangement links TRBV6-1 to TRBJ2-1; TRBD2 matches at 13 bases. CDR1 is MNHNS, CDR2 SASEGT, per germline. Germline trimming cut 1 base from V and 8 bases from J; bases unmatched to any gene: 2. The CDR3 sequence is 15 residues long.

The chain employs TRBV16 and TRBJ1-5; TRBD1 matches 9 bases. V was pared by 0 bases and J by 4 bases, with 1 base of the junction left unmatched. In germline, CDR1 is KGHSY, CDR2 FQNENV. This CDR3 has 15 amino acids. The CDR3 loop is CASSQSGTGNQPQHF. CDR3 in DNA: TGTGCCAGCAGCCAATCCGGGACAGGGAATCAGCCCCAGCATTTT.

The sample holds one count of this clone. CDR3 bases: TGTGCCAGCAGTCATCGGGGGGGCAGCCACACCGGGGAGCTGTTTTTT. This gives the protein CASSHRGGSHTGELFF. This sequence joins TRBV28 and TRBJ2-2, with 8 positions matching TRBD2. V gave up 5 bases and J gave up 3 bases; unmatched junction bases: 8. Germline V gene sequence: CDR1 MDHEN, CDR2 SYDVKM. CDR3 length equals 16 residues.

The rearrangement joins TRBV2 to TRBJ2-2, with D maybe TRBD2 (5 bases). The germline CDR1 and CDR2 sequences are SNHLY and FYNNEI. This CDR3 is built from 14 residues. Trimming removed 4 bases from V and 6 bases from J, with 12 bases in between. The CDR3 region has the DNA TGTGCCAGCAGTGGTGGTGGAGGCTCCGGGGAGCTGTTTTTT. It codes for CASSGGGGSGELFF.

The chain combines TRBV11-2 with TRBJ2-7; 7 nucleotides line up with TRBD1. The germline gives CDR1 SGHAT, CDR2 FQNNGV. CDR3 length equals 13 residues. Trimming removed 4 bases from V and 6 bases from J; junction bases left unmatched: 6. CDR3 coding DNA: TGTGCCAGCAGCTATGACAGGGTCGGCGAGCAGTACTTC. The encoded protein is CASSYDRVGEQYF.

This chain connects TRBV10-2 to TRBJ2-3; D unresolved. CDR3 size: 12 residues. CDR1 and CDR2 (germline): WSHSY, SAAADI. V lost 1 base and J 5 bases, leaving 4 bases between the germline ends. DNA of the CDR3: TGCGCCAGCAGTGAGTTTAAAGATACGCAGTATTTT. This codes for CASSEFKDTQYF.